The 21 T cell receptor beta chains listed next were all sequenced from one sample in a study of graft-versus-host responses after intestinal transplantation. Produced via immunoSEQ multiplex PCR; TCRdb's table is partial and in-frame only. The repertoire holds tens of thousands of clones, with 85% to 95% as singletons. Antigens of these TCRs are unknown. The sample in question was unstimulated CD8+ T cells sorted from spleen or lymph node cells, obtained before intestinal transplant. The receptors stem from a human donor who received an intestinal transplant.

This rearrangement joins TRBV11-2 to TRBJ2-1, with TRBD2 identical over 8 bases. The CDR3 totals 15 residues. Germline V gene data show CDR1 as SGHAT and CDR2 as FQNNGV. Losses at the gene ends were 0 bases for V and 6 bases for J; bases not matched to a gene: 4. The CDR3 is CASSLDPGGRNEQFF. The CDR3, as DNA: TGTGCCAGCAGCTTAGACCCGGGAGGGCGCAATGAGCAGTTCTTC.

This chain uses TRBV27 with TRBJ2-5; unclear D gene. There are 14 residues in the CDR3. Germline-derived CDR1 and CDR2 are MNHEY and SMNVEV (reference sequence). V lost 5 bases, J lost 2 bases, and 12 bases lay in between. CDR3 DNA: TGTGCCAGCAGTCCTTTACAAAATCAAGAGACCCAGTACTTC. Protein product: CASSPLQNQETQYF.

The chain combines TRBV7-6 with TRBJ2-3, with D perhaps TRBD2 (6 bases). Germline-derived CDR1 and CDR2 are SGHVS and FNYEAQ. There are 14 residues in the CDR3. V dropped 4 bases and J dropped 1 base, with 9 bases sitting between them. CDR3 bases: TGTGCCAGCAGCTCGGGGGAGGGCACAGATACGCAGTATTTT. As protein: CASSSGEGTDTQYF.

The chain is built from TRBV25-1 and TRBJ1-2; D might be TRBD1 (5 bases). CDR1 is MGHDK and CDR2 is SYGVNS in the germline V gene. CDR3 length equals 14 residues. Deletions cut 1 base from V and 5 bases from J, with 11 bases between. CDR3 protein: CASSEFGGLYGYTF. The CDR3 DNA reads as TGTGCCAGCAGTGAATTTGGGGGTTTGTATGGCTACACCTTC.

J is TRBJ1-3 and V is TRBV19; TRBD1 is a possible D gene (5 bases). The germline V gene encodes CDR1 LNHDA and CDR2 SQIVND (reference sequence). V was shortened by 7 bases and J by 4 bases, with 17 bases between the two germline ends. There are 15 residues in the CDR3. The CDR3: CASKIADRAGNTIYF. In DNA, the CDR3 is TGTGCCAGTAAGATAGCCGACAGAGCGGGAAACACCATATATTTT.

The rearrangement links TRBV5-1 to TRBJ2-3; D tentatively fits TRBD1 or TRBD2 (5 bases each). The ends were cut back, 7 bases at V and 5 bases at J, with 14 bases in the middle. CDR1 SGHRS and CDR2 YFSETQ come from the germline V gene. The CDR3 is 13 residues long. The CDR3 coding sequence is TGCGCCAGCCACCCCGAGGGGATAGATACGCAGTATTTT. Protein sequence: CASHPEGIDTQYF.

CDR3 residues: CASSVGGRGNEKLFF. The CDR3 DNA reads as TGTGCCAGCAGCGTAGGGGGACGGGGTAATGAAAAACTGTTTTTT. The chain links TRBV9 to TRBJ1-4, with D possibly TRBD1 on 5 matching bases. This CDR3 has 15 residues. V was pared by 0 bases and J by 4 bases, with 10 bases between. From germline, CDR1 is SGDLS and CDR2 YYNGEE.

This clone was observed a single time. J is TRBJ2-1 and V is TRBV29-1; 12 bases match TRBD2. The CDR3 loop spans 17 amino acids. The germline V gene has CDR1 SQVTM and CDR2 ANQGSEA. V was pared by 0 bases and J by 2 bases, with 5 bases of the junction left unmatched. This chain's CDR3 is CSVEELAGGPPYNEQFF. CDR3 nucleotides: TGCAGCGTTGAAGAGCTAGCGGGAGGGCCCCCCTACAATGAGCAGTTCTTC.

The chain carries TRBV19 and TRBJ2-5, with 9 bases identical to TRBD1. The end of the DNA aligns better with TRBJ2-7, so the J call may be wrong. The CDR3 spans 16 residues. Germline assignment: CDR1 LNHDA and CDR2 SQIVND (reference sequence). The CDR3 region is CASSVVGQGLSYEQYF. Written as DNA, the CDR3 is TGTGCCAGTAGTGTCGTGGGACAGGGCCTTTCCTACGAGCAGTACTTC.

The rearrangement joins TRBV13 to TRBJ2-1; 10 bases match TRBD1. J lost 3 bases, V lost 11 bases, and 7 bases had no gene match. This CDR3 has 14 amino acids. CDR1 PRHDT and CDR2 FYEKMQ come from the germline V gene (reference sequence). CDR3 protein: CACPGTGDYNEQFF. The DNA of the CDR3 is TGTGCCTGCCCCGGGACAGGGGACTACAATGAGCAGTTCTTC.

The chain carries TRBV11-2 and TRBJ2-5, with 7 nucleotides matching TRBD2. This CDR3 is built from 15 residues. V trimming: 1 base; J trimming: 2 bases; junction bases outside the gene matches: 4. The germline V gene encodes CDR1 SGHAT and CDR2 FQNNGV. CDR3 region: CASSLGAGLQETQYF. The CDR3, as DNA: TGTGCCAGCAGCTTAGGAGCGGGACTACAAGAGACCCAGTACTTC.

The rearrangement joins TRBV4-1 to TRBJ2-7; D remains ambiguous. Trimming stripped 0 bases from V and 0 bases from J, with 3 bases between. The CDR3 runs 13 residues. Per the germline V gene, CDR1 is MGHRA and CDR2 is YSYEKL. This CDR3 is CASSQDSSYEQYF. The CDR3 region has the DNA TGCGCCAGCAGCCAAGACAGCTCCTACGAGCAGTACTTC.

V is TRBV4-1 and J is TRBJ2-1, with D maybe TRBD2 (6 bases). CDR3 length: 16 amino acids. Trimming removed 1 base at V and 0 bases at J, with 10 bases between. The germline V gene encodes CDR1 MGHRA and CDR2 YSYEKL. In DNA, the CDR3 is TGCGCCAGCAGCCAAGGGTTAGCGGCCTCCTACAATGAGCAGTTCTTC. Protein sequence: CASSQGLAASYNEQFF.

This chain joins TRBV5-4 and TRBJ2-7, with TRBD1 as a possible D gene (7 bases). With 3 bases removed from V and 5 bases from J, the gap between germline ends came to 15 bases. The CDR3 runs to 14 residues. The V gene's germline CDR1 is SGHNT and CDR2 YYREEE (reference sequence). CDR3 protein: CASSSVQGGNEQYF. The CDR3 DNA reads as TGTGCCAGCAGCTCGGTTCAGGGGGGCAACGAGCAGTACTTC.

The chain recombines TRBV5-4 with TRBJ2-2; 9 positions match TRBD2. Germline V gene lookup returns CDR1 SGHNT and CDR2 YYREEE (reference sequence). The CDR3 loop spans 17 amino acids. V lost 4 bases to trimming and J lost 4 bases; unmatched junction nucleotides: 11. CDR3 nucleotide sequence: TGTGCCAGCAGCGGGGCCCCTAGCGGGAAAGGCACCGGGGAGCTGTTTTTT. Its protein is CASSGAPSGKGTGELFF.

The chain links TRBV9 to TRBJ1-2; 9 bases agree with TRBD1. The CDR3 has 15 residues. V dropped 0 bases and J dropped 4; count of bases not matched to a gene: 4. Per germline, CDR1 SGDLS and CDR2 YYNGEE. In DNA form, the CDR3 reads TGTGCCAGCAGCGTAGAGGACAGGGGTCTCTATGGCTACACCTTC. Amino acids: CASSVEDRGLYGYTF.

The chain recombines TRBV30 with TRBJ2-5; D is undetermined. The DNA matches TRBJ2-7 better at its end, which makes the J call doubtful. The V gene's germline CDR1 is GTSNPN and CDR2 SVGIG (reference sequence). This CDR3 is 11 amino acids long. CDR3 bases: TGTGCCTGGAGTGTCACCTACGAGCAGTACTTC. Encoded protein: CAWSVTYEQYF.

The genes are TRBV19 and TRBJ2-7, with 8 nucleotides matching TRBD1. Looked up from germline, CDR1 is LNHDA and CDR2 is SQIVND (reference sequence). Germline trimming cut 5 bases from V and 6 bases from J; bases unmatched to any gene: 9. This CDR3 is built from 14 residues. Written as DNA, the CDR3 is TGTGCCAGTAGTGGGGACAGGTCGGCGACCGAGCAGTACTTC. Translating it yields CASSGDRSATEQYF.

Turning to this clone: Its ends do not fully match the called genes, so a read error is possible. The rearrangement links TRBV6-5 to TRBJ2-7; D call uncertain. Looked up from germline, CDR1 is MNHEY and CDR2 is SVGAGI. The CDR3 covers 13 residues. CDR3 protein: CASGSLPSDEQYF. CDR3 in DNA: TGTGCCAGCGGATCCCTCCCCTCCGACGAGCAGTACTTC.

The V and J genes are TRBV27 and TRBJ2-4, with D maybe TRBD1 (6 bases). Trimming left V 6 bases short and J 1 base short, with 13 bases between. CDR3 size: 15 residues. From germline, CDR1 is MNHEY and CDR2 SMNVEV (reference sequence). Here the CDR3 reads CASSHRDLAKNIQYF. DNA of the CDR3: TGTGCCAGCAGCCACAGGGATCTGGCCAAAAACATTCAGTACTTC.

This clone has just one count. CDR3 loop: CASSLTHWPSTDTQYF. The DNA for the CDR3 is TGCGCCAGCAGCCTCACACACTGGCCCAGCACAGATACGCAGTATTTT. The V call is TRBV5-1, the J call TRBJ2-3; D gene ambiguous. This CDR3 contains 16 residues. In germline, CDR1 is SGHRS, CDR2 YFSETQ. The ends were cut back, 4 bases at V and 0 bases at J, with 15 bases in the middle.